The TCR beta chain described here comes from a study of identical twins' blood T cells. Study-wide results and caveats: Twins shared more top CDR3 clonotypes than unrelated donors did. Mainly, cloneset size products determined shared clonotypes, twins included.

Three pairs of healthy female monozygous twins were the donors. With respect to this clonotype: Antigen unknown.

Per germline, CDR1 LNHDA and CDR2 SQIVND (reference sequence). Trimming stripped 1 base from V and 3 bases from J, with 1 base between. The CDR3 loop spans 11 amino acids. TCR cDNA libraries came from RNA via a modified published protocol. One entry per CDR3 protein, called by TCRdb with MiXCR from the 5' RACE reads. The data contain around 380,000 distinct CDR3 sequences, about 28% of them singletons. The clonotype originates from a woman aged 18-55 years in good health. The chain combines TRBV19 with TRBJ2-7; no clear D gene. Material for sequencing was PBMCs. CDR3 in amino acids: CASSIGYEQYF. CDR3 coding DNA: TGTGCCAGTAGTATAGGCTACGAGCAGTACTTC. The full variable domain, completed using reference TRBV19 and TRBJ2-7, is DGGITQSPKYLFRKEGQNVTLSCEQNLNHDAMYWYRQDPGQGLRLIYYSQIVNDFQKGDIAEGYSVSREKKESFPLTVTSAQKNPTAFYLCASSIGYEQYFGPGTRLTVT.